The 5 T cell receptor beta chains below all came from one sample that was sequenced in a study of early T cells in non-severe SARS-CoV-2 infection. TCRdb re-called the 5' RACE reads through MiXCR, storing one row per CDR3 protein. The sample lists over 100,000 distinct CDR3 sequences, under 15% seen once, with over 5% in the top ten. The material sequenced was whole blood. These receptor sequences come from an adult who was a healthcare worker with PCR-confirmed SARS-CoV-2 infection or an uninfected control (not recorded which).

Only a few counts were recorded for this clonotype. The gene calls are TRBV3-1 and TRBJ2-1; D not resolved. V gave up 0 bases and J gave up 1 base, with 10 bases separating them. CDR3 length: 16 amino acids. Germline V CDR1 and CDR2: LGHDT, YNNKEL (reference sequence). Here the CDR3 reads CASSQEKTRSYNEQFF. For the CDR3, the DNA is TGTGCCAGCAGCCAAGAAAAGACCAGATCCTACAATGAGCAGTTCTTC.

The chain recombines TRBV28 with TRBJ2-3; TRBD2 matches 8 bases. This CDR3 region has 15 residues. CDR1 and CDR2 (germline): MDHEN, SYDVKM. V shed 6 bases, J shed 2 bases, and the junction held 7 bases outside the gene matches. The CDR3 region is CASSPGGGHTDTQYF. The CDR3 DNA sequence: TGTGCCAGCAGCCCGGGGGGGGGCCACACAGATACGCAGTATTTT.

This clonotype was seen ten or more times. The V and J genes are TRBV28 and TRBJ1-6; TRBD1 matches at 8 bases. This CDR3 is built from 15 residues. V shed 7 bases and J 7 bases; nucleotides not matched to a gene: 9. Germline V CDR1 and CDR2: MDHEN, SYDVKM. DNA of the CDR3: TGTGCCAGCACCAGGACAGGGTTCGCGAATTCACCCCTCCACTTT. Translated, it gives CASTRTGFANSPLHF.

This clonotype was seen a handful of times. Written as DNA, the CDR3 is TGTGCCATCAGTCCCGGGCTCGGGGCGCGGGAGGGCCTAAATGAGCAGTTCTTC. Translation: CAISPGLGAREGLNEQFF. The chain is built from TRBV10-3 and TRBJ2-1, with 9 bases matching TRBD2. Trimming at V came to 5 bases and at J to 7 bases, leaving 18 bases not matched to a gene. CDR1 ENHRY and CDR2 SYGVKD come from the germline V gene. This CDR3 has 18 residues.

This clonotype has a handful of counts. V and J are TRBV28 and TRBJ2-7; D unresolved. V was shortened by 6 bases and J by 2 bases, with 14 bases between the two germline ends. Germline V gene sequence: CDR1 MDHEN, CDR2 SYDVKM. The length of the CDR3 is 14 residues. The CDR3 here is CASSPPQSTYEQYF. The CDR3 DNA sequence: TGTGCCAGCAGCCCCCCCCAATCGACCTACGAGCAGTACTTC.